These 17 T cell receptor beta chains were all obtained from the same sample, sequenced in a study of control samples from healthy donors and cancer patients (dated by TCRdb to 2020 to 2022). Receptors were amplified or captured by the immunoSEQ multiplex PCR assay. Sourced from immuneACCESS, this table was stored by TCRdb with only in-frame sequences that have V and J called. A share of the clones is absent; for the studies checked, an unresolved V gene accounts for under half, and the remainder has no known explanation. This sample gives 100,000 to 150,000 clones in total; over 75% of them show up just once. Jointly, the top ten make up around 2.5% of the sample. Sequenced material: blood. The receptors come from a man aged 40-49 years in good health.

Note on this clone: One junction end does not reproduce the germline sequence, and a read error may be involved. The V call is TRBV7-8, the J call TRBJ1-5, with unresolved D. Germline loops: CDR1 SGHVS, CDR2 FQNEAQ. CDR3 length equals 15 residues. The CDR3, as DNA: TGTGCCAGCAGCCTAGCAGTAAATAGCAATCAGCCCCAGCATTTT. This gives the protein CASSLAVNSNQPQHF.

This chain connects TRBV7-9 to TRBJ2-1; 11 positions agree with TRBD2. This CDR3 is 15 amino acids long. J lost 8 bases, V lost 5 bases, and 8 bases had no gene match. The V gene's germline CDR1 is SEHNR and CDR2 FQNEAQ (reference sequence). In nucleotides, the CDR3 is TGTGCCAGCAGCCTGGGACTAGCGGCTGGGGATGAGCAGTTCTTC. Protein: CASSLGLAAGDEQFF.

CDR3 coding DNA: TGCGCCAGCAGGCCTCAGGGGGCGGGAGGCACAGATACGCAGTATTTT. Encoded protein: CASRPQGAGGTDTQYF. This chain links TRBV5-1 with TRBJ2-3; weak D call: TRBD1 (8 bases). This CDR3 has 16 residues. The ends were cut back, 5 bases at V and 1 base at J, with 17 bases in the middle. The germline CDR1 and CDR2 sequences are SGHRS and YFSETQ.

The chain links TRBV6-2 or TRBV6-3 to TRBJ2-5, with D possibly matching TRBD2 (6 bases). This CDR3 has 14 amino acids. Germline-derived CDR1 and CDR2 are MNHEY and SVGEGT. V was pared by 2 bases and J by 4 bases, with 11 bases between. The CDR3 DNA follows: TGTGCCAGCAGTTACCGGGGGAGCGGAGAGACCCAGTACTTC. Its protein product is CASSYRGSGETQYF.

This clone was seen more than once but under ten times. The chain carries TRBV12-5 and TRBJ1-1; possible D gene TRBD1, 6 bases. CDR3 length: 20 amino acids. CDR1 is LGHNT and CDR2 is FRNRAP in the germline V gene. The V end was cut by 4 bases, the J end by 0 bases, with 27 bases between. CDR3 bases: TGTGCTAGTGGTTGGACGACTCAAAACTCAGGACAGAGGCTGAACACTGAAGCTTTCTTT. Its translation is CASGWTTQNSGQRLNTEAFF.

This chain uses TRBV5-4 with TRBJ1-1; weak D call: TRBD1 (5 bases). This CDR3 is 13 amino acids long. From germline, CDR1 is SGHNT and CDR2 YYREEE (reference sequence). The V gene lost 4 bases and the J gene lost 2 bases, with 9 bases spanning the gap. This CDR3 is CASSRGTNTEAFF. The CDR3 DNA is TGTGCCAGCAGCCGAGGGACCAACACTGAAGCTTTCTTT.

As DNA, the CDR3 is TGTGCCTGGAGTGTACGTAGGGACACTGAAGCTTTCTTT. Its protein product is CAWSVRRDTEAFF. The chain couples TRBV30 to TRBJ1-1; D is uncertain. The CDR3 loop spans 13 amino acids. Germline CDR1 reads GTSNPN; CDR2 reads SVGIG (reference sequence). Trimming took 0 bases from V and 3 from J, leaving 8 bases between them.

V and J are TRBV5-5 and TRBJ2-5; no firm D call. With 4 bases removed from V and 1 base from J, the gap between germline ends came to 14 bases. Germline CDR1 SGHKS, CDR2 YYEKEE (reference sequence). This CDR3 region has 15 residues. CDR3 sequence: CASSRPGRLQETQYF. The CDR3 DNA follows: TGTGCCAGCAGCCGTCCCGGACGCCTCCAAGAGACCCAGTACTTC.

This chain links TRBV3-1 (or the pseudogene TRBV3-2) with TRBJ1-2; no clear D gene. V lost 1 base and J lost 1, with 13 bases in between. The CDR3 has 16 amino acids. Germline V gives CDR1 LGHDT, CDR2 YNNKEL (reference sequence). DNA of the CDR3: TGTGCCAGCAGCCAAGGGTGGGGAAGCTATAACTATGGCTACACCTTC. Translation: CASSQGWGSYNYGYTF.

This chain links TRBV6-5 with TRBJ2-1; 7 bases match TRBD2. V dropped 0 bases and J dropped 9; count of bases not matched to a gene: 5. CDR1 is MNHEY and CDR2 is SVGAGI in the germline V gene. The CDR3 contains 14 residues. CDR3 DNA sequence: TGTGCCAGCAGTTACTCCGGGGGGAGTCCTGAGCAGTTCTTC. The encoded protein is CASSYSGGSPEQFF.

V is TRBV23-1 and J is TRBJ2-5; 7 bases fit TRBD1. TRBV23-1 is assigned to the ORF class and has an uncertain function. The CDR3 is 12 residues long. The V and J ends lost 8 bases and 4 bases, in that order; junction bases with no gene match: 4. The CDR3, as DNA: TGCGCCAGCTGCCGGGACAGAGAGACCCAGTACTTC. Translating it yields CASCRDRETQYF.

The chain combines TRBV29-1 with TRBJ1-4; the D is unclear. CDR1 is SQVTM, CDR2 ANQGSEA, per germline. Trimming cost V 1 base and J 5 bases, with 8 bases left between them. The CDR3 totals 13 residues. CDR3 loop: CSVEVPENEKLFF. The CDR3 coding sequence is TGCAGCGTTGAAGTTCCAGAGAATGAAAAACTGTTTTTT.

In its sample, this clone was seen once. The chain combines TRBV5-1 with TRBJ1-2; tentative D call: TRBD1 (6 bases). Germline V gene data show CDR1 as SGHRS and CDR2 as YFSETQ. The CDR3 is made up of 17 amino acids. With 0 bases removed from V and 4 bases from J, the gap between germline ends came to 19 bases. The CDR3: CASSLEALGGASYGYTF. CDR3 DNA: TGCGCCAGCAGCTTGGAGGCTTTAGGGGGGGCAAGCTATGGCTACACCTTC.

This chain connects TRBV9 to TRBJ1-1; no definite D call. Trimming pared 2 bases from V and 5 bases from J, leaving 10 bases between. The length of the CDR3 is 13 residues. Germline CDR1 is SGDLS and CDR2 is YYNGEE. The CDR3 loop is CASSVFLGTEAFF. Written as DNA, the CDR3 is TGTGCCAGCAGCGTCTTTCTAGGGACTGAAGCTTTCTTT.

In its sample, this clone was seen once. The chain combines TRBV5-4 with TRBJ2-3, with a tentative D call TRBD2 (6 bases). V was cut by 6 bases and J by 6 bases, with 17 bases left in between. The CDR3 spans 14 residues. Looked up from germline, CDR1 is SGHNT and CDR2 is YYREEE (reference sequence). The CDR3 DNA is TGTGCCAGCACCCGGGACTGGGTACGTGATACGCAGTATTTT. This gives the protein CASTRDWVRDTQYF.

This sequence joins TRBV5-4 and TRBJ2-7, with D possibly being TRBD1 (6 bases). CDR3 size: 14 residues. CDR1 and CDR2 from the germline V gene are SGHNT and YYREEE (reference sequence). Trimming stripped 5 bases from V and 6 bases from J, with 18 bases between. CDR3 residues: CASSSQGSLGEQYF. In DNA form, the CDR3 reads TGTGCCAGCAGTTCGCAGGGGAGTCTGGGCGAGCAGTACTTC.

J is TRBJ1-3 and V is TRBV10-3; tentative D call: TRBD1 (5 bases). V was pared by 4 bases and J by 4 bases, with 14 bases between. CDR1 and CDR2 from the germline V gene are ENHRY and SYGVKD. CDR3 length: 15 residues. This chain's CDR3 is CAISAGGMRGNTIYF. The CDR3, as DNA: TGTGCCATCAGTGCCGGGGGGATGAGAGGAAACACCATATATTTT.